This is a list of T cell receptor beta chains from one sample in a study of T-cell reconstitution after alpha-beta-depleted transplantation in children. TCRdb itself ran the PCR reads through MiXCR, one entry per CDR3 protein. In the table there are 480,000 or so distinct CDR3 sequences, roughly a tenth of which are singletons. The material was PBMCs, obtained before TCRalphabeta/CD19-depleted stem cell transplant. The source of these receptors is a child aged 2 to 15 with inherited bone marrow failure, due to receive a stem cell transplant. Each CDR3 is given without its conserved first and last residue. Rows may omit the clone size; those that give it use once, few, many or a size class.

clone size	V gene	J gene	CDR3 protein
few	TRBV4-1	TRBJ2-1	ASSQDSSYNEQF
many	TRBV7-9	TRBJ2-7	ASSLAEGFRDEQY
many	TRBV6-5	TRBJ2-2	ASSYGGNTGELF
many	TRBV7-2	TRBJ2-4	ASSFRLGVFDIQY
many	TRBV24-1	TRBJ2-1	ATSGRGNEQF
few	TRBV12-1	TRBJ1-1	ASSSIPDRGLNTEAF
few	TRBV19	TRBJ2-2	ASTSSGTNTGELF
-	TRBV12-5	TRBJ1-2	ASGLVYRDRYNYGYT
many	TRBV29-1	TRBJ2-3	SVDGADTQY
many	TRBV27	TRBJ2-7	ASSLRLAGTFGEQY
-	TRBV11-2	TRBJ2-7	ASSPTGANLNYEQY
many	TRBV2	TRBJ2-7	ASTVLSPYEQY
many	TRBV12-3/TRBV12-4	TRBJ2-7	ASRPSLGTYEQY
-	TRBV5-8	TRBJ1-6	ASSIGTDSPLH
-	TRBV12-3/TRBV12-4	TRBJ1-5	ASSPTGPQPQH
many	TRBV14	TRBJ1-5	ASSRGGWNQPQH
many	TRBV6-2/TRBV6-3	TRBJ2-7	ASSSALSGGDEQY
many	TRBV10-3	TRBJ2-3	AISLPGSTDTQY
many	TRBV11-2	TRBJ2-1	ASSNPTSLLGNEQF
-	TRBV4-2	TRBJ2-5	ASSQERGSPVEETQY
many	TRBV4-3	TRBJ2-7	ASSQGTSGRFYEQY
many	TRBV20-1	TRBJ2-3	SASRDRDTDTQY